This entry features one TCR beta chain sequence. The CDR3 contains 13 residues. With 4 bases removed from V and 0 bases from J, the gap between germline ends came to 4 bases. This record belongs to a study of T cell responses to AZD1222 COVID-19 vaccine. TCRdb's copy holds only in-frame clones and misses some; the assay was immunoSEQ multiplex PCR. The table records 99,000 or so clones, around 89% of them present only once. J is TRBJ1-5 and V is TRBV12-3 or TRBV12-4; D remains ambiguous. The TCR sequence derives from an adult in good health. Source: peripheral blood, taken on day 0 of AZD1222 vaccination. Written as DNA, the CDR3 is TGTGCCAGCAGTTCAGATAGCAATCAGCCCCAGCATTTT. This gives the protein CASSSDSNQPQHF.